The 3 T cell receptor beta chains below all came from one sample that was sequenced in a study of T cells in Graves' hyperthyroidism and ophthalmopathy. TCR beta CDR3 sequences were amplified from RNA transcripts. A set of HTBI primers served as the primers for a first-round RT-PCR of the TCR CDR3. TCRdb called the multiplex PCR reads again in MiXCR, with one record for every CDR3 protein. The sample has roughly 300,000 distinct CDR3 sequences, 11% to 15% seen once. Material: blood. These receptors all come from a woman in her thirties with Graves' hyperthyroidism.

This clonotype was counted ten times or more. CDR3 in amino acids: CSASDPALEAKDTQYF. The CDR3 region has the DNA TGCAGTGCTAGTGACCCCGCTTTGGAGGCCAAGGATACGCAGTATTTT. V gene TRBV20-1 combines with J gene TRBJ2-3, with a tentative D call TRBD2 (5 bases). The V end was cut by 3 bases, the J end by 6 bases, with 22 bases between. The CDR3 runs to 16 residues. CDR1 is DFQATT and CDR2 is SNEGSKA in the germline V gene (reference sequence).

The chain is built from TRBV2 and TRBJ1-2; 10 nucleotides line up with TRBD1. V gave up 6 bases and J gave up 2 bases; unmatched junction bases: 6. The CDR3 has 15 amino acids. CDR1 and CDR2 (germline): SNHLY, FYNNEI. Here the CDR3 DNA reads TGTGCCAGCAGGAGAGGACAGGGGGGGAACTATGGCTACACCTTC. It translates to CASRRGQGGNYGYTF.

The CDR3 reads CSARDIAGIVSYEQYF. For the CDR3, the DNA is TGCAGTGCTAGAGACATAGCGGGAATAGTCTCCTACGAGCAGTACTTC. The rearrangement uses TRBV20-1 and TRBJ2-7; 8 bases map to TRBD2. The CDR3 is 16 residues long. V was pared by 0 bases and J by 0 bases, with 7 bases of the junction left unmatched. Germline V lookup: CDR1 DFQATT, CDR2 SNEGSKA (reference sequence).